This T cell receptor beta chain was sequenced in a study of cytotoxic CD8 clonotypes in ibrutinib-treated CLL. The planned depth of sequencing spanned 1 in 200,000 to 1 in 1 million T cells. Sequencing was performed with immunoSEQ multiplex PCR; in TCRdb, only in-frame clones are kept and a portion is missing. The table shows 150,000 or so clones, with under 85% occurring only once. Germline trimming cut 2 bases from V and 4 bases from J; bases unmatched to any gene: 5. The germline V gene has CDR1 MNHNY and CDR2 SVGAGI (reference sequence). This CDR3 contains 16 residues. This receptor was obtained from a human donor with chronic lymphocytic leukemia. The material sequenced was PBMCs, taken after 24 months of ibrutinib treatment. V and J are TRBV6-6 and TRBJ2-1, with 10 bases aligning to TRBD2. The chain's CDR3 is CASSYLEREGYNEQFF. The CDR3 region has the DNA TGTGCCAGCAGTTACCTTGAGCGGGAGGGATACAATGAGCAGTTCTTC.